This TCR beta chain was identified in a study of radiotherapy plus CTLA-4 blockade in lung cancer. The overall study: Disease control was seen in approximately 29% of patients, objective responses in 18%.

Whole-study results and caveats: Radiotherapy was combined with ipilimumab, and tumor-derived TCR clones then expanded in blood.

Measured with immunoSEQ multiplex PCR; TCRdb has only the in-frame clones, and not every one. The table includes 65,000 to 70,000 clones, 79% detected once. This clone was detected only a few times. Its target is unknown. Focal radiation was given together with CTLA-4 blockade (ipilimumab) to patients with chemo-refractory metastatic non-small-cell lung cancer. The CDR3 is 14 residues long. Germline V gene sequence: CDR1 SGHDN, CDR2 FVKESK. Deletions cut 0 bases from V and 9 bases from J, with 12 bases between. The gene calls are TRBV14 and TRBJ2-1; no clear D gene. The specimen comprised peripheral blood, sampled from a patient treated with radiotherapy plus ipilimumab. The receptor was derived from a human donor with non-small cell lung cancer who had a complete response to radiotherapy plus ipilimumab. The CDR3 sequence is CASSQESRVTEQFF. CDR3 in DNA: TGTGCCAGCAGCCAAGAGAGCCGGGTGACTGAGCAGTTCTTC. Using reference TRBV14 and TRBJ2-1 for the parts outside the CDR3, the full variable domain is EAGVTQFPSHSVIEKGQTVTLRCDPISGHDNLYWYRRVMGKEIKFLLHFVKESKQDESGMPNNRFLAERTGGTYSTLKVQPAELEDSGVYFCASSQESRVTEQFFGPGTRLTVL.